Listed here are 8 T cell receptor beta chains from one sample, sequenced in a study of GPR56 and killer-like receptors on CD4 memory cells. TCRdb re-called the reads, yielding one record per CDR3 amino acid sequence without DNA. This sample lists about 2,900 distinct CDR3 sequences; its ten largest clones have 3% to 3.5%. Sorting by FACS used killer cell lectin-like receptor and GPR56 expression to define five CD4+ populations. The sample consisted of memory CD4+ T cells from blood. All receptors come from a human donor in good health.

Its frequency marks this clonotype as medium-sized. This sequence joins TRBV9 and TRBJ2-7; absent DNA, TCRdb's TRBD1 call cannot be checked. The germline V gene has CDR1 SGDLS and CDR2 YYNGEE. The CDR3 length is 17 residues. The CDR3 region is CASSVLSGGQNPGEQYF.

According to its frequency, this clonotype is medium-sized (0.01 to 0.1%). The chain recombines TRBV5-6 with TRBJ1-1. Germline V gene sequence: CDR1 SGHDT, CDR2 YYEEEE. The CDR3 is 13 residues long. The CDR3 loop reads CASSNWRTPEAFF. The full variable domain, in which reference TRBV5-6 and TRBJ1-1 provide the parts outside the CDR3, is DAGVTQSPTHLIKTRGQQVTLRCSPKSGHDTVSWYQQALGQGPQFIFQYYEEEERQRGNFPDRFSGHQFPNYSSELNVNALLLGDSALYLCASSNWRTPEAFFGQGTRLTVV.

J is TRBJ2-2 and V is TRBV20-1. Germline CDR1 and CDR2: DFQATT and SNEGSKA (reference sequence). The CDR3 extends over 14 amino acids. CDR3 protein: CSARTSGESGELFF.

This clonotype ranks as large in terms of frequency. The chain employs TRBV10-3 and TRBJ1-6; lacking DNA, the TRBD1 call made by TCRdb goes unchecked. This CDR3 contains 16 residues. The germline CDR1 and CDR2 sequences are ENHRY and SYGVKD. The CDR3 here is CAISEGDKGYKSPLHF.

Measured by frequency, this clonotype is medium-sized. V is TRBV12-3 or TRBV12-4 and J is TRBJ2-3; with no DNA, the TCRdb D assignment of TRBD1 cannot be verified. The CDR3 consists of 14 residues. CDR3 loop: CASSRTASTDTQYF.

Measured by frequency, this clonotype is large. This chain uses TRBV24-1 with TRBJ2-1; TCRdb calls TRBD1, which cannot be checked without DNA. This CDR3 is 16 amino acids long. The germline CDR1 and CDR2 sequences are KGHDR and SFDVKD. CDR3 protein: CATSDGGGTGQYEQFF.

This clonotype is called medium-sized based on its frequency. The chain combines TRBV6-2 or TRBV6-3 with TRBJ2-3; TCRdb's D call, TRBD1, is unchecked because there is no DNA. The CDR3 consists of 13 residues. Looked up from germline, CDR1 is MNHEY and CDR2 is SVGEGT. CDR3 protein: CASRATGADTQYF.

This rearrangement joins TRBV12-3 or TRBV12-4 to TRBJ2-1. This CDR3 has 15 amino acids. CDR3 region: CASSPRRGWGNEQFF.